A single sample gave rise to the 2 T cell receptor beta chains below, sequenced in a study of T cell repertoires in cytomegalovirus infection. TCRdb fed the reads into MiXCR, producing one record per CDR3 protein. Here the sample spans 110,000 or so distinct CDR3 sequences, around 30% being singletons. These receptors' targets are unknown. The sample consisted of CD8+ T cells from cultured PBMCs, taken from culture after CMV antigen stimulation. These receptors all come from a human donor in good health (CMV status not recorded). Some clones in this sample may be carry-over from other donors' samples.

DNA of the CDR3: TGTGCCAGCACCCGAAAATCCTACCGGGACGCGGACTTCTACGAGCAGTACTTC. This translates into CASTRKSYRDADFYEQYF. The chain couples TRBV6-5 to TRBJ2-7; D might be TRBD1 or TRBD2, each matching 5 bases. V was trimmed by 7 bases and J by 3 bases, leaving 28 bases between them. The CDR3 totals 18 residues. Per the germline V gene, CDR1 is MNHEY and CDR2 is SVGAGI.

Only a few counts were recorded for this clonotype. The V gene is TRBV18, the J gene TRBJ1-3; 8 nucleotides match TRBD1. The V gene's germline CDR1 is KGHSH and CDR2 LQKENI. V was clipped by 3 bases and J by 2 bases; unmatched bases: 9. The CDR3 runs 17 residues. CDR3 region: CASSPGQGAITGNTIYF. Written as DNA, the CDR3 is TGTGCCAGCTCACCTGGTCAGGGGGCGATTACTGGAAACACCATATATTTT.